These T cell receptor beta chains were read from a single sample in a study of T cell changes during pregnancy in multiple sclerosis. Using immunoSEQ multiplex PCR, the repertoire was profiled, and TCRdb retains in-frame clones only, with some absent. The sample gives some 32,000 clones, 90% of which show up once; 3.5% to 4.5% is in the top ten. The sequences come from CD8+ T cells from peripheral blood mononuclear cells, collected in the second trimester of pregnancy. The receptors derive from a female donor with multiple sclerosis, enrolled in a pregnancy study. Each CDR3 is given with its conserved first and last residue. A D gene is named only where the DNA matches it firmly. A row's size may be missing; if present it is once, few, many or a size class.

V gene: TRBV28; D gene: -; clone size: -; J gene: TRBJ2-1; CDR3 DNA: TGTGCCAGCACTTCCGGGGGAGGCCCGGATGAGCAGTTCTTC; CDR3 protein: CASTSGGGPDEQFF
V gene: TRBV28; D gene: -; clone size: once; J gene: TRBJ1-5; CDR3 DNA: TGTGCCAGCAGTTACAGCCCAGGGCCCCAGCATTTT; CDR3 protein: CASSYSPGPQHF
V gene: TRBV19; D gene: -; clone size: -; J gene: TRBJ1-1; CDR3 DNA: TGTGCCAGTAGTATTTCGACAGCGAACACTGAAGCTTTCTTT; CDR3 protein: CASSISTANTEAFF
V gene: TRBV6-1; D gene: -; clone size: few; J gene: TRBJ2-7; CDR3 DNA: TGTGCCAGCAGTGAAGAGGAGACTAGTAGTTACGAGCAGTACTTC; CDR3 protein: CASSEEETSSYEQYF
V gene: TRBV19; D gene: -; clone size: -; J gene: TRBJ2-1; CDR3 DNA: TGTGCCAGTAGTCGCCGGGACATATGGGCTGGTGAGCAGTTCTTC; CDR3 protein: CASSRRDIWAGEQFF
V gene: TRBV9; D gene: -; clone size: -; J gene: TRBJ1-4; CDR3 DNA: TGTGCCAGCAGCGCGGGACTTAATAATGAAAAACTGTTTTTT; CDR3 protein: CASSAGLNNEKLFF
V gene: TRBV28; D gene: -; clone size: -; J gene: TRBJ1-2; CDR3 DNA: TGTGCCAGCAGTCCCCTTCAGGAAGCTACCTATGGCTACACCTTC; CDR3 protein: CASSPLQEATYGYTF
V gene: TRBV13; D gene: TRBD1; clone size: -; J gene: TRBJ1-2; CDR3 DNA: TGTGCCAGCCGAAGCCCGACAGGGGAAGGAGATGGCTACACCTTC; CDR3 protein: CASRSPTGEGDGYTF
V gene: TRBV10-3; D gene: TRBD2; clone size: medium-sized; J gene: TRBJ2-7; CDR3 DNA: TGTGCCATCAGTGAGTCCCTGGGGACTAGCGGGAGAGGCGAGCAGTACTTC; CDR3 protein: CAISESLGTSGRGEQYF
V gene: TRBV7-9; D gene: -; clone size: -; J gene: TRBJ2-2; CDR3 DNA: TGTGCCAGCAGCTTACTCCCCCTTGACTCCCACGGGGAGCTGTTTTTT; CDR3 protein: CASSLLPLDSHGELFF
V gene: TRBV6-1; D gene: -; clone size: -; J gene: TRBJ2-5; CDR3 DNA: TGTGCCAGCAGTGAAGCTGGGGGAGGAGAGACCCAGTACTTC; CDR3 protein: CASSEAGGGETQYF
V gene: TRBV7-9; D gene: TRBD2; clone size: -; J gene: TRBJ2-7; CDR3 DNA: TGTGCCAGCAGCCGGACTAGCGGGGTCTCCTACGAGCAGTACTTC; CDR3 protein: CASSRTSGVSYEQYF
V gene: TRBV5-1; D gene: TRBD2; clone size: medium-sized; J gene: TRBJ2-3; CDR3 DNA: TGCGCCAGCAGCTTGGAGTGGGAGGGGGATACGCAGTATTTT; CDR3 protein: CASSLEWEGDTQYF
V gene: TRBV30; D gene: TRBD2; clone size: few; J gene: TRBJ2-5; CDR3 DNA: TGTGCCTGGAGGGGGCTGGGACTAGCGGGAGAGACCCAGTACTTC; CDR3 protein: CAWRGLGLAGETQYF
V gene: TRBV27; D gene: -; clone size: -; J gene: TRBJ1-1; CDR3 DNA: TGTGCCAGCAGTTTAGGGGGAGGGGGGGACACTGAAGCTTTCTTT; CDR3 protein: CASSLGGGGDTEAFF
V gene: TRBV13; D gene: -; clone size: -; J gene: TRBJ2-1; CDR3 DNA: TGTGCCAGCAGCTCGGCGGGCCCCTCAGGCAATGAGCAGTTCTTC; CDR3 protein: CASSSAGPSGNEQFF
V gene: TRBV6-1; D gene: TRBD1; clone size: few; J gene: TRBJ1-2; CDR3 DNA: TGTGCCAGCAGTGAAGGCAGGGGGCATGACTATGGCTACACCTTC; CDR3 protein: CASSEGRGHDYGYTF
V gene: TRBV7-2; D gene: -; clone size: -; J gene: TRBJ2-3; CDR3 DNA: TGTGCCAGCAGCTTAATCGCGGGCTACACAGATACGCAGTATTTT; CDR3 protein: CASSLIAGYTDTQYF
V gene: TRBV7-6; D gene: -; clone size: medium-sized; J gene: TRBJ2-7; CDR3 DNA: TGTGCCAGCAGCCCTGGCCCAAACTACGAGCAGTACTTC; CDR3 protein: CASSPGPNYEQYF
V gene: TRBV7-9; D gene: -; clone size: -; J gene: TRBJ1-4; CDR3 DNA: TGTGCCAGCAGCTTAGTTGAGGGTCGGTCAACTAATGAAAAACTGTTTTTT; CDR3 protein: CASSLVEGRSTNEKLFF
V gene: TRBV5-1; D gene: TRBD2; clone size: -; J gene: TRBJ2-1; CDR3 DNA: TGCGCCAGCAGCTTGGTTGTGCGGGGGAGCTCCTACAATGAGCAGTTCTTC; CDR3 protein: CASSLVVRGSSYNEQFF
V gene: TRBV2; D gene: TRBD1; clone size: -; J gene: TRBJ1-5; CDR3 DNA: TGTGCCAGCAGTGAAGGGGGACAGGTAGTCAATCAGCCCCAGCATTTT; CDR3 protein: CASSEGGQVVNQPQHF
V gene: TRBV28; D gene: -; clone size: -; J gene: TRBJ2-7; CDR3 DNA: TGTGCCAGCAGTTGGGACACTCGCCCCTACGAGCAGTACTTC; CDR3 protein: CASSWDTRPYEQYF
V gene: TRBV5-4; D gene: -; clone size: -; J gene: TRBJ2-7; CDR3 DNA: TGTGCCAGCAGCTTCCCAGGGTCCGGCGAGCAGTACTTC; CDR3 protein: CASSFPGSGEQYF
V gene: TRBV19; D gene: TRBD1; clone size: few; J gene: TRBJ2-7; CDR3 DNA: TGTGCCACCACGGACAGGGCGCACGAGCAGTACTTC; CDR3 protein: CATTDRAHEQYF
V gene: TRBV21-1; D gene: -; clone size: -; J gene: TRBJ2-7; CDR3 DNA: TGTGCCAGCAGGCAGGGGACCTACGAGCAGTACTTC; CDR3 protein: CASRQGTYEQYF
V gene: TRBV5-5; D gene: TRBD1; clone size: -; J gene: TRBJ2-7; CDR3 DNA: TGTGCCAGCAGTTCGGGACAGGGGGCGGAGCGGGGCGTCCACGAGCAGTACTTC; CDR3 protein: CASSSGQGAERGVHEQYF
V gene: TRBV29-1; D gene: TRBD1; clone size: -; J gene: TRBJ2-7; CDR3 DNA: TGCAGCGTTGTCGGGACAGCGGCCTACGAGCAGTACTTC; CDR3 protein: CSVVGTAAYEQYF
V gene: TRBV27; D gene: -; clone size: -; J gene: TRBJ1-4; CDR3 DNA: TGTGCCAGCAGTTTCACGGGGACTAATGAAAAACTGTTTTTT; CDR3 protein: CASSFTGTNEKLFF
V gene: TRBV19; D gene: TRBD2; clone size: -; J gene: TRBJ2-7; CDR3 DNA: TGTGCCAGTAGTGCCGTAGGACTAGGGGACTCCTACGAGCAGTACTTC; CDR3 protein: CASSAVGLGDSYEQYF
V gene: TRBV9; D gene: TRBD2; clone size: -; J gene: TRBJ2-1; CDR3 DNA: TGTGCCAGCAGCGTAACTAGCGGGACCTCCTACAATGAGCAGTTCTTC; CDR3 protein: CASSVTSGTSYNEQFF
V gene: TRBV19; D gene: -; clone size: -; J gene: TRBJ2-7; CDR3 DNA: TGTGCCAGTGGGGCAGGGGTTGACGAGCAGTACTTC; CDR3 protein: CASGAGVDEQYF
V gene: TRBV5-4; D gene: TRBD2; clone size: -; J gene: TRBJ2-7; CDR3 DNA: TGTGCCAGCAGCTTGGGGACTAGCGGGAGAGACGAGCAGTACTTC; CDR3 protein: CASSLGTSGRDEQYF
V gene: TRBV4-2; D gene: -; clone size: -; J gene: TRBJ1-5; CDR3 DNA: TGTGCCAGCAGCCAAGATAGCGGGGAACCAAATCAGCCCCAGCATTTT; CDR3 protein: CASSQDSGEPNQPQHF
V gene: TRBV13; D gene: TRBD1; clone size: -; J gene: TRBJ1-1; CDR3 DNA: TGTGCCAGCAGCCAGGACAGGGGGATGGCTGAAGCTTTCTTT; CDR3 protein: CASSQDRGMAEAFF
V gene: TRBV5-1; D gene: -; clone size: -; J gene: TRBJ1-1; CDR3 DNA: TGCGCCAGCAGCCCGGCCAGTGTGGGAGAGAACACTGAAGCTTTCTTT; CDR3 protein: CASSPASVGENTEAFF
V gene: TRBV6-4; D gene: -; clone size: few; J gene: TRBJ1-5; CDR3 DNA: TGTGCCAGCAGTGACGGACAGCCCAATCAGCCCCAGCATTTT; CDR3 protein: CASSDGQPNQPQHF
V gene: TRBV7-9; D gene: -; clone size: once; J gene: TRBJ2-2; CDR3 DNA: TGTGCCAGCAGTCAGGGGACGAACACCGGGGAGCTGTTTTTT; CDR3 protein: CASSQGTNTGELFF
V gene: TRBV28; D gene: TRBD2; clone size: -; J gene: TRBJ2-1; CDR3 DNA: TGTGCCAGCAGTTTACAGACTAGCGGGAATTACAATGAGCAGTTCTTC; CDR3 protein: CASSLQTSGNYNEQFF
V gene: TRBV7-9; D gene: -; clone size: -; J gene: TRBJ1-4; CDR3 DNA: TGTGCCAGCAGGTTAACAGCAGTGGATGAAAAACTGTTTTTT; CDR3 protein: CASRLTAVDEKLFF
V gene: TRBV5-1; D gene: -; clone size: -; J gene: TRBJ2-7; CDR3 DNA: TGCGCCAGCAGCTTTGCCCAGGGCCACCTCGACTCCTACGAGCAGTACTTC; CDR3 protein: CASSFAQGHLDSYEQYF
V gene: TRBV6-5; D gene: -; clone size: -; J gene: TRBJ1-1; CDR3 DNA: TGTGCCAGCAGTTACTCACCCGGCGGCACTGAAGCTTTCTTT; CDR3 protein: CASSYSPGGTEAFF
V gene: TRBV6-5; D gene: TRBD1; clone size: -; J gene: TRBJ1-2; CDR3 DNA: TGTGCCAGCACGACACAGGGGGCCTTCTATGGCTACACCTTC; CDR3 protein: CASTTQGAFYGYTF
V gene: TRBV14; D gene: -; clone size: -; J gene: TRBJ2-7; CDR3 DNA: TGTGCCAGCAGCCAAGTACAGGACTCCTACGAGCAGTACTTC; CDR3 protein: CASSQVQDSYEQYF
V gene: TRBV5-8; D gene: TRBD1; clone size: -; J gene: TRBJ2-7; CDR3 DNA: TGTGCCAGCAGCTTGAAGGACAGGGAATCCGACGAGCAGTACTTC; CDR3 protein: CASSLKDRESDEQYF
V gene: TRBV29-1; D gene: -; clone size: -; J gene: TRBJ1-1; CDR3 DNA: TGCAGCGCCGAGTCGGGGGGGGAGACTGAAGCTTTCTTT; CDR3 protein: CSAESGGETEAFF
V gene: TRBV2; D gene: TRBD1; clone size: once; J gene: TRBJ1-1; CDR3 DNA: TGTGCCAGCAGCCTCAGGGGGCGCTGGACTGAAGCTTTCTTT; CDR3 protein: CASSLRGRWTEAFF
V gene: TRBV9; D gene: TRBD2; clone size: -; J gene: TRBJ2-1; CDR3 DNA: TGTGCCAGCAGCGCCGTACTAGCGGGAGCGTACAATGAGCAGTTCTTC; CDR3 protein: CASSAVLAGAYNEQFF
V gene: TRBV5-4; D gene: TRBD2; clone size: -; J gene: TRBJ2-7; CDR3 DNA: TGTGCCAGCAGCTTTTATACTAGCGGGAGCGACGAGCAGTACTTC; CDR3 protein: CASSFYTSGSDEQYF
V gene: TRBV19; D gene: TRBD1; clone size: -; J gene: TRBJ1-1; CDR3 DNA: TGTGCCAGTAGGAATATAAAACCCGGGACAGGGCTCATGAACACTGAAGCTTTCTTT; CDR3 protein: CASRNIKPGTGLMNTEAFF
V gene: TRBV5-1; D gene: TRBD1; clone size: once; J gene: TRBJ1-6; CDR3 DNA: TGCGCCAGCAGCTTCGGGACAGCCTATAATTCACCCCTCCACTTT; CDR3 protein: CASSFGTAYNSPLHF
V gene: TRBV27; D gene: TRBD2; clone size: -; J gene: TRBJ2-2; CDR3 DNA: TGTGCCAGCAGTACCCAGGGACTAGCGGGAGCCACCGGGGAGCTGTTTTTT; CDR3 protein: CASSTQGLAGATGELFF
V gene: TRBV10-3; D gene: -; clone size: -; J gene: TRBJ2-7; CDR3 DNA: TGTGCCATCAGTGAGCCGATGGCCCGTGACGAGCAGTACTTC; CDR3 protein: CAISEPMARDEQYF
V gene: TRBV27; D gene: -; clone size: -; J gene: TRBJ1-5; CDR3 DNA: TGTGCCAGCAGTTTAATCGGCAATCAGCCCCAGCATTTT; CDR3 protein: CASSLIGNQPQHF